This T cell receptor (beta chain) was sequenced in a study of technical replicates of blood from a few donors. CDR1 and CDR2 from the germline V gene are SGHRS and YFSETQ. V lost 0 bases and J lost 5, with 14 bases in between. There are 15 residues in the CDR3. Here immunoSEQ multiplex PCR was the method, and the copy in TCRdb shows in-frame clones only, minus some. The sample gives roughly 72,000 clones, approximately 96% of which show up once; 0.3% to 0.5% is in the top ten. The rearrangement joins TRBV5-1 to TRBJ1-2, with unresolved D. The source is a human donor in good health. The sample comprised T cells isolated from PBMCs. The CDR3 is CASSLAPGAQYGYTF. The CDR3, as DNA: TGCGCCAGCAGCTTGGCCCCGGGAGCTCAATATGGCTACACCTTC.